This T cell receptor (beta chain) was obtained from a study of metastatic and nonmetastatic thyroid tumors. General study findings and limits: In blood and tumor, TCR beta diversity was reportedly significantly higher in malignant thyroid tumors than in benign nodules.

This clone has just a few counts. Its antigen is currently unknown. No treatment had been given to any patient before thyroid surgery. V was cut by 6 bases and J by 8 bases, with 15 bases left in between. The CDR3 totals 13 residues. With MiXCR, TCRdb reprocessed the PCR reads. The sample records 19,000 or so clones, about 30% being singletons. The rearrangement uses TRBV12-3 or TRBV12-4 and TRBJ2-3, with D possibly called TRBD1 or TRBD2 (6 bases each). Sequencing used blood. This receptor was taken from a female donor with papillary thyroid cancer or a benign thyroid nodule (not recorded which). Some clones in this sample may be carry-over from other donors' samples. In DNA form, the CDR3 reads TGTGCCAGCAGGTCCAGAAGGGGGGTTACGCAGTATTTT. Translating gives CASRSRRGVTQYF.